The 4 T cell receptor beta chains listed next were all sequenced from one sample in a study of T cells after yellow fever vaccination. TCRdb re-derived calls from the 5' RACE reads in MiXCR, one entry per CDR3 protein. The repertoire includes hundreds of thousands of distinct CDR3 sequences, under 20% of them detected once, and 15% to 20% sits in the top ten. Material: PBMCs, obtained before the yellow fever booster vaccination. The receptors originated from a young man who received the YFV17D yellow fever vaccine.

The chain couples TRBV6-2 or TRBV6-3 to TRBJ2-2; D unresolved. This CDR3 is built from 12 residues. V lost 3 bases to trimming and J lost 3 bases, with 2 bases between them. CDR1 is MNHEY and CDR2 is SVGEGT in the germline V gene. The CDR3 region has the DNA TGTGCCAGCAGTTATCACACCGGGGAGCTGTTTTTT. Encoded protein: CASSYHTGELFF.

The chain uses TRBV12-3 or TRBV12-4 and TRBJ1-2; D not resolved. The CDR3 extends over 14 amino acids. V was shortened by 4 bases and J by 4 bases, with 13 bases between the two germline ends. The chain's CDR3 is CASSSGGPSYGYTF. CDR3 coding DNA: TGTGCCAGCAGTTCAGGCGGACCATCCTATGGCTACACCTTC.

This clonotype was recorded a few times. The rearrangement uses TRBV5-1 and TRBJ2-3; 8 bases are shared with TRBD1. Germline lookup yields CDR1 SGHRS and CDR2 YFSETQ. This CDR3 is built from 15 residues. The trim removed 4 bases at V and 3 bases at J, leaving 7 bases unmatched. The CDR3 region has the DNA TGCGCCAGCAGCGAGGGGACAGGCGAGACAGATACGCAGTATTTT. Encoded protein: CASSEGTGETDTQYF.

The J gene is TRBJ1-2, the V gene TRBV20-1; TRBD1 agrees at 7 bases. There are 13 residues in the CDR3. V shed 1 base, J shed 8 bases, and the junction held 7 bases outside the gene matches. Per germline, CDR1 DFQATT and CDR2 SNEGSKA (reference sequence). For the CDR3, the DNA is TGCAGTGCTAGAGGCGAGGGGGCCAGAGGCTACACCTTC. Residues: CSARGEGARGYTF.